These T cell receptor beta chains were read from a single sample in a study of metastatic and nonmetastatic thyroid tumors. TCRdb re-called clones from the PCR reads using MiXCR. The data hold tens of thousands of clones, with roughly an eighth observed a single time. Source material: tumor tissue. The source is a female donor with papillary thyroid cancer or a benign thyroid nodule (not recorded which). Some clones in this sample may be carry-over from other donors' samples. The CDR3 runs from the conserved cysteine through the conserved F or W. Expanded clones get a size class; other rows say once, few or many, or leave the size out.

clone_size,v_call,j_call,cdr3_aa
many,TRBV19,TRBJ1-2,CASSLRGISGYTF
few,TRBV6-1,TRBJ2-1,CASSDLAYNEQFF
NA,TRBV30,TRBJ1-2,CAWSRGTSILRGYTF
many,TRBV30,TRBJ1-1,CAFRQAIEAFF
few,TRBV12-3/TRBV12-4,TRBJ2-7,CASSHTGGGEQYF
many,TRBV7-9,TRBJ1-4,CASSPDRVNEKLFF
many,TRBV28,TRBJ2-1,CASSIDWNEQFF
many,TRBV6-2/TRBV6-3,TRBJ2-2,CASSPGWTSGELFF
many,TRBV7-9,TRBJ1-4,CASRAGEKLFF
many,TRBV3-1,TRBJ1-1,CASSQDSGQTEAFF
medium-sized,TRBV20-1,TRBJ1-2,CSARVGQGDSDGYTF
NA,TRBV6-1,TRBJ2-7,CASRSTSGDSSHEQYF
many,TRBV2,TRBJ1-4,CASKTTGFNEKLFF
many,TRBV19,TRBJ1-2,CASGGGFWYGYTF
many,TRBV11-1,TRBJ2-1,CASSLTGLAANEQFF
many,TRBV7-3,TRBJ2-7,CASSLRAAGLYEQYF
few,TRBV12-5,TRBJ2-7,CSSGLKGAGPYEQYF
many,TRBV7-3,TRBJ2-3,CASGRSGSTDTQYF
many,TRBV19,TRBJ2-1,CASKRGAGNNEQFF
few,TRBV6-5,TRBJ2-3,CASSLSGIPDTSTDTQYF
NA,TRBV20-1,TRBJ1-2,CSASWAILDYGYTF
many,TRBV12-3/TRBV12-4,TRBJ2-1,CASSLPTANEQFF
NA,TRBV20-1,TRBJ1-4,CSARSPGQLLSNEKLFF
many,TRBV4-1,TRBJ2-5,CASSQDALAGEETQYF
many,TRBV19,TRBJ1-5,CASSIGYGNQPQHF
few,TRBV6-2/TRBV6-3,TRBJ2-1,CASSPARGLSSYNEQFF
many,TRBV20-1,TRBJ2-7,CSARAGKGIRFGEQYF
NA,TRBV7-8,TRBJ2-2,CASSLTWGGVPTGELFF
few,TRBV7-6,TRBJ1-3,CASSQGQGGRRNTIYF
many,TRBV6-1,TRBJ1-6,CASSYRGSPLHF
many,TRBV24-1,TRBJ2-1,CATSDPTSGSYNEQFF
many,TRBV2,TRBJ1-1,CASRGGQVNTEAFF
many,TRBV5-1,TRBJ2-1,CASSFGRVPFNEQFF
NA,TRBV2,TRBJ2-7,CASSEGTVIYEQYF
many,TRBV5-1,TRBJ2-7,CASSLFSSEPNEQYF
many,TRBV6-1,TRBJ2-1,CASSEWGQRGQFF
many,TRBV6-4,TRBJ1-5,CASSENGQGQPQHF
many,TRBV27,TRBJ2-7,CASRHFHRGFYEQYF
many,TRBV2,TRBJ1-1,CASSALRGDTEAFF
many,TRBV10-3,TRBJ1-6,CAISKETSYNSPLHF
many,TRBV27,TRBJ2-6,CATRDRSRLSGANVLTF
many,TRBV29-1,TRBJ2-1,CSVGDGVSSYNEQFF
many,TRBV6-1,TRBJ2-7,CASSVNPTIYYEQYF
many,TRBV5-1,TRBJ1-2,CASSPLTGSRNYGYTF
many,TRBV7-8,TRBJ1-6,CASSLGGNSPLHF